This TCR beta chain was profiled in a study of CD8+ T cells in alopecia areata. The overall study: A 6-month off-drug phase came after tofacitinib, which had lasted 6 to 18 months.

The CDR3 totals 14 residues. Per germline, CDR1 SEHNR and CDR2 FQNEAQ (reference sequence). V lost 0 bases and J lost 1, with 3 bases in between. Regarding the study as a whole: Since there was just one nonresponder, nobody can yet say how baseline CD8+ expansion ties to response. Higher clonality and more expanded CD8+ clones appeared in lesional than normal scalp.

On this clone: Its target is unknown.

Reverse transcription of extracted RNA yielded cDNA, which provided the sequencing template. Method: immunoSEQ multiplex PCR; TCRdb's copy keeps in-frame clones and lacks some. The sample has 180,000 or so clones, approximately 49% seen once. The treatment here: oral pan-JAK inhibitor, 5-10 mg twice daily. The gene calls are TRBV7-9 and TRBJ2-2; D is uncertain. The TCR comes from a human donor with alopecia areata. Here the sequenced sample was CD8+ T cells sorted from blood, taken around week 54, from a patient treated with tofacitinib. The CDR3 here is CASSLAVNTGELFF. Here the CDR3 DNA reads TGTGCCAGCAGCTTAGCGGTGAACACCGGGGAGCTGTTTTTT.